Below are 28 T cell receptor beta chains sequenced from a single sample in a study of CD8 T cells in ankylosing spondylitis. In TCRdb, the 5' RACE reads were re-called with MiXCR into one record per CDR3 protein. The table includes 300,000 to 400,000 distinct CDR3 sequences, around a tenth detected once. Material: blood, either unsorted or a sorted T cell fraction (not recorded which). All receptors derive from a female donor with ankylosing spondylitis or in good health (not recorded which).

This sequence joins TRBV20-1 and TRBJ2-2; unclear D gene. V lost 6 bases and J 7 bases, leaving 15 bases between the germline ends. CDR1 is DFQATT, CDR2 SNEGSKA, per germline (reference sequence). This CDR3 has 13 residues. CDR3 nucleotides: TGCAGTGCCCCGAGAGCGTTAGGCGGGGAGCTGTTTTTT. This encodes CSAPRALGGELFF.

In its sample, this clonotype was seen many times. The rearrangement uses TRBV12-3 or TRBV12-4 and TRBJ1-6, with 9 bases that match TRBD1. V shed 5 bases, J shed 5 bases, and the junction held 4 bases outside the gene matches. CDR3 length equals 15 residues. For the CDR3, the DNA is TGTGCCAGCAGTCGTGACAGGGGGAATAATTCACCCCTCCACTTT. Its translation: CASSRDRGNNSPLHF.

The rearrangement joins TRBV30 to TRBJ2-5, with 9 bases identical to TRBD2. After removal of 8 bases from V and 7 bases from J, the junction contained 17 bases not matched to a gene. Germline V gene data show CDR1 as GTSNPN and CDR2 as SVGIG (reference sequence). This CDR3 has 15 amino acids. This chain's CDR3 is CAQSPYSGSTGTQYF. The CDR3 nucleotides read TGTGCCCAATCCCCCTATAGCGGGAGTACAGGGACCCAGTACTTC.

This clonotype was seen at least ten times. The genes are TRBV10-3 and TRBJ1-6, with 8 bases matching TRBD1. V lost 10 bases and J lost 5; bases outside the gene matches: 7. There are 14 residues in the CDR3. Looked up from germline, CDR1 is ENHRY and CDR2 is SYGVKD. The CDR3 is CASRPGQDNSPLHF. CDR3 nucleotides: TGTGCCAGCAGACCGGGACAGGATAATTCACCCCTCCACTTT.

This clonotype was recorded many times. This chain joins TRBV5-1 and TRBJ2-2, with D possibly matching TRBD1 (6 bases). This CDR3 is 16 amino acids long. CDR1 SGHRS and CDR2 YFSETQ come from the germline V gene. The V gene lost 4 bases and the J gene lost 4 bases, with 17 bases spanning the gap. CDR3 coding DNA: TGCGCCAGCAGCGTGGATAAGGGACAATTCACCGGGGAGCTGTTTTTT. Translating it yields CASSVDKGQFTGELFF.

This clonotype was recorded many times. The chain recombines TRBV10-3 with TRBJ2-7; TRBD2 is a possible D gene (5 bases). In germline, CDR1 is ENHRY, CDR2 SYGVKD. The CDR3 sequence is 14 residues long. Trimming took 4 bases from V and 2 from J, leaving 12 bases between them. In DNA, the CDR3 is TGTGCCATCAGTGCTAGCCCCGACACCTACGAGCAGTACTTC. It translates to CAISASPDTYEQYF.

This clonotype was observed a handful of times. The rearrangement links TRBV28 to TRBJ2-7; perhaps TRBD2 as D (5 bases). The germline V and J ends were trimmed by 3 bases and 2 bases, with 20 bases remaining between them. This CDR3 has 17 residues. CDR1 and CDR2 from the germline V gene are MDHEN and SYDVKM. Written as DNA, the CDR3 is TGTGCCAGCAGTTTTAGACGGCAAGAGCGGTTCACCTACGAGCAGTACTTC. Translation: CASSFRRQERFTYEQYF.

This clonotype was counted at least ten times. The rearrangement uses TRBV9 and TRBJ1-3; 7 nucleotides align to TRBD1. The CDR3 is 14 amino acids. The germline gives CDR1 SGDLS, CDR2 YYNGEE. J was trimmed by 4 bases and V by 3 bases; bases with no gene match: 4. CDR3 sequence: CASSEGTAGNTIYF. CDR3 coding DNA: TGTGCCAGCAGCGAAGGGACAGCAGGAAACACCATATATTTT.

This clonotype showed up many times. This chain uses TRBV5-1 with TRBJ2-1, with D perhaps matching TRBD1 or TRBD2 (5 bases each). This CDR3 is 15 amino acids long. CDR1 and CDR2 from the germline V gene are SGHRS and YFSETQ. The ends were cut back, 2 bases at V and 7 bases at J, with 16 bases in the middle. The CDR3 nucleotides read TGCGCCAGCAGCTTCGGCCAGGGACCTGGTAATGAGCAGTTCTTC. Its translation is CASSFGQGPGNEQFF.

This clonotype was observed many times. This chain uses TRBV20-1 with TRBJ2-7; D is uncertain. The germline V and J ends were trimmed by 7 bases and 0 bases, with 10 bases remaining between them. Germline V gene lookup returns CDR1 DFQATT and CDR2 SNEGSKA (reference sequence). The CDR3 is made up of 12 amino acids. For the CDR3, the DNA is TGCAGTGTCCCCGGAGACTCCTACGAGCAGTACTTC. Encoded protein: CSVPGDSYEQYF.

This clonotype was seen repeatedly, ten times or more. The rearrangement uses TRBV5-1 and TRBJ1-1; D gene unclear. The V and J ends lost 4 bases and 6 bases respectively, with 16 bases between them. The germline V gene encodes CDR1 SGHRS and CDR2 YFSETQ. The CDR3 is 14 amino acids. Here the CDR3 DNA reads TGCGCCAGCAGCCCCTTCCGGGGAGGTCCTGAAGCTTTCTTT. It codes for CASSPFRGGPEAFF.

At least ten counts were recorded for this clonotype. The chain has TRBV5-1 and TRBJ2-5; 11 positions agree with TRBD2. V trimming: 4 bases; J trimming: 2 bases; junction bases outside the gene matches: 7. This CDR3 is built from 16 residues. Germline V gene lookup returns CDR1 SGHRS and CDR2 YFSETQ. The CDR3 loop is CASSPGTSGNQETQYF. The CDR3 DNA reads TGCGCCAGCAGCCCCGGGACTAGCGGTAATCAAGAGACCCAGTACTTC.

This clonotype was recorded many times. V is TRBV11-2 and J is TRBJ2-2; maybe TRBD1 (6 bases). The CDR3 is 18 residues long. Germline V gene data show CDR1 as SGHAT and CDR2 as FQNNGV. V lost 7 bases and J lost 1, with 22 bases in between. CDR3 region: CASTRSNRQARNTGELFF. The CDR3 nucleotides are TGTGCCAGCACGAGAAGCAATAGACAGGCGCGGAACACCGGGGAGCTGTTTTTT.

The rearrangement links TRBV28 to TRBJ2-7; 8 bases are shared with TRBD1. The CDR3 extends over 15 amino acids. The germline V gene encodes CDR1 MDHEN and CDR2 SYDVKM. V shed 6 bases, J shed 4 bases, and the junction held 11 bases outside the gene matches. The CDR3 spells CASRATGTGDYEQYF. The CDR3 DNA follows: TGTGCCAGCAGAGCTACCGGGACAGGAGATTACGAGCAGTACTTC.

The table lists this clonotype with many counts. V usage is TRBV20-1 and J usage is TRBJ2-7; D perhaps matches TRBD2 (5 bases). CDR1 is DFQATT and CDR2 is SNEGSKA in the germline V gene (reference sequence). This CDR3 comprises 15 residues. V lost 0 bases, J lost 6 bases, and 18 bases lay in between. The CDR3 spells CSARDKLASRREQYF. The CDR3 nucleotides read TGCAGTGCTAGAGATAAGTTAGCTAGCCGGCGCGAGCAGTACTTC.

This clonotype came up many times. The CDR3 DNA reads as TGCGCCAGCATGGCGGGAGGCTCCTACGAGCAGTACTTC. The encoded protein is CASMAGGSYEQYF. The V call is TRBV10-2, the J call TRBJ2-7; TRBD2 agrees at 8 bases. Per germline, CDR1 WSHSY and CDR2 SAAADI. The CDR3 runs to 13 residues. Trimming took 7 bases from V and 0 from J; bases not matched to a gene: 2.

CDR3 DNA sequence: TGTGCCAGCAAAAAAGAGGGATCACGGGGCTACACCTTC. Residues: CASKKEGSRGYTF. This chain joins TRBV12-3 or TRBV12-4 and TRBJ1-2; D unresolved. The CDR3 covers 13 residues. The V and J ends lost 7 bases and 8 bases respectively, with 17 bases between them.

This clonotype has only one observation. This rearrangement joins TRBV4-2 to TRBJ1-6, with 7 bases matching TRBD1. Germline CDR1 LGHNA, CDR2 YNFKEQ. The V gene end was trimmed by 4 bases and the J gene end by 6 bases; junction bases not matched to a gene: 6. The CDR3 is made up of 15 amino acids. CDR3 bases: TGTGCCAGCAGCCCGGGGGACAGTCTTAATTCACCCCTCCACTTT. This encodes CASSPGDSLNSPLHF.

A few counts support this clonotype. V usage is TRBV7-2 and J usage is TRBJ1-1; no definite D call. The CDR3 covers 14 residues. CDR1 is SGHTA, CDR2 FQGNSA, per germline. The V end was cut by 3 bases, the J end by 2 bases, with 10 bases between. DNA of the CDR3: TGTGCCAGCAGCTTTGATTCTATTAACACTGAAGCTTTCTTT. Translating gives CASSFDSINTEAFF.

This clonotype was found many times. V is TRBV7-2 and J is TRBJ1-2; D remains unclear. V was trimmed by 1 base and J by 8 bases, leaving 8 bases between them. This CDR3 is 12 amino acids long. Germline-derived CDR1 and CDR2 are SGHTA and FQGNSA. This CDR3 is CASSLEAGGYTF. CDR3 DNA sequence: TGTGCCAGCAGCTTAGAAGCGGGCGGCTACACCTTC.

This clonotype appeared a few times. V gene TRBV20-1 combines with J gene TRBJ1-2, with D unclear. V was shortened by 6 bases and J by 7 bases, with 18 bases between the two germline ends. Looked up from germline, CDR1 is DFQATT and CDR2 is SNEGSKA (reference sequence). The CDR3 is made up of 13 amino acids. The CDR3 bases are TGCAGTGCCCACCAGGACCTCAACGGTGGCTACACCTTC. As protein: CSAHQDLNGGYTF.

Remarks on this clonotype: This may stem from a read error, because a much larger clone lies one nucleotide away. This chain joins TRBV5-1 and TRBJ2-1, with D possibly TRBD2 on 5 matching bases. The CDR3 runs to 14 residues. Germline-derived CDR1 and CDR2 are SGHRS and YFSETQ. For the CDR3, the DNA is TGCGCCAGCAGCCCGAATTGGGGAGACAAGGAGCAGTTCTTC. Its translation is CASSPNWGDKEQFF.

This clonotype appeared many times. The chain couples TRBV29-1 to TRBJ2-5; TRBD1 agrees at 7 bases. V lost 7 bases, J lost 2 bases, and 4 bases stayed unmatched. The CDR3 is 12 amino acids. Germline CDR1 reads SQVTM; CDR2 reads ANQGSEA. This chain's CDR3 is CSAGTVQETQYF. In DNA, the CDR3 is TGCAGCGCTGGGACAGTACAAGAGACCCAGTACTTC. The full variable domain, rest sourced from reference TRBV29-1 and TRBJ2-5, is SAVISQKPSRDICQRGTSLTIQCQVDSQVTMMFWYRQQPGQSLTLIATANQGSEATYESGFVIDKFPISRPNLTFSTLTVSNMSPEDSSIYLCSAGTVQETQYFGPGTRLLVL.

This clonotype was seen repeatedly, ten times or more. This chain connects TRBV20-1 to TRBJ2-1; TRBD1 is a possible D gene (7 bases). In germline, CDR1 is DFQATT, CDR2 SNEGSKA (reference sequence). V lost 5 bases, J lost 8 bases, and 22 bases lay in between. The CDR3 length is 15 residues. CDR3 amino acids: CSAYKLEGDRDEQFF. CDR3 DNA: TGCAGTGCTTACAAACTGGAGGGAGACAGGGATGAGCAGTTCTTC.

This clonotype was counted many times. V is TRBV20-1 and J is TRBJ1-1; D may be TRBD1 (6 bases). The germline CDR1 and CDR2 sequences are DFQATT and SNEGSKA (reference sequence). This CDR3 has 15 residues. V was pared by 2 bases and J by 1 base, with 14 bases between. The CDR3 DNA reads TGCAGTGCTAGATCTCGATCGACAGGGAACACTGAAGCTTTCTTT. Its translation is CSARSRSTGNTEAFF.

The chain uses TRBV5-1 and TRBJ1-1, with 7 nucleotides matching TRBD1. Germline V lookup: CDR1 SGHRS, CDR2 YFSETQ. There are 16 residues in the CDR3. V trimming: 4 bases; J trimming: 1 base; junction bases outside the gene matches: 10. The CDR3 coding sequence is TGCGCCAGCAGCGCGGACAGGCCCGGGTGGAACACTGAAGCTTTCTTT. The encoded protein is CASSADRPGWNTEAFF.

This clonotype showed up many times. V gene TRBV9 combines with J gene TRBJ2-2; D is uncertain. CDR1 and CDR2 (germline): SGDLS, YYNGEE. V lost 0 bases and J 6 bases, leaving 9 bases between the germline ends. CDR3 length: 14 amino acids. The DNA for the CDR3 is TGTGCCAGCAGCGTAGAAGTCAAGGCCGGGGAGCTGTTTTTT. The encoded protein is CASSVEVKAGELFF.

This clonotype was seen a few times. This chain connects TRBV29-1 to TRBJ1-4; D gene unclear. Germline CDR1 and CDR2: SQVTM and ANQGSEA. CDR3 size: 14 residues. Between the trimmed V and J ends, which lost 5 bases and 4 bases, there was a span of 14 bases. This chain's CDR3 is CSVSSPGRNEKLFF. The CDR3 coding sequence is TGCAGCGTTTCTTCGCCAGGCCGTAATGAAAAACTGTTTTTT.